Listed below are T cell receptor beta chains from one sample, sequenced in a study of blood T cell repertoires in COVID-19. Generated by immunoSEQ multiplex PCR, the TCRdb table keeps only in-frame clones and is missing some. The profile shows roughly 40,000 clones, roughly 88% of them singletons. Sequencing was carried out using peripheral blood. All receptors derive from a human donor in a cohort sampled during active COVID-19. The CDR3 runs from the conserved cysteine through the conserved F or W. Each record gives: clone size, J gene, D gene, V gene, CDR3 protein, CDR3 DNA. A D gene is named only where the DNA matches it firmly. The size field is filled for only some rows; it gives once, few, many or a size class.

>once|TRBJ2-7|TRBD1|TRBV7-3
CASSASGTGGEQYF
TGTGCCAGCAGCGCATCTGGGACAGGGGGTGAGCAGTACTTC
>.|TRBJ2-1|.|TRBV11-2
CASSHHRQRNEQFF
TGTGCCAGCAGCCACCACCGACAGCGCAATGAGCAGTTCTTC
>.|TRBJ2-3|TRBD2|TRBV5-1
CASSLGSGSRADTQYF
TGCGCCAGCAGCTTGGGAAGCGGGAGTAGGGCAGATACGCAGTATTTT
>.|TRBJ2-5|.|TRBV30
CAWSAPAGRSETQYF
TGTGCCTGGAGTGCACCGGCAGGGCGTTCAGAGACCCAGTACTTC
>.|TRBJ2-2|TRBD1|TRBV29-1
CSVGETGGSGELFF
TGCAGCGTTGGAGAGACAGGGGGCTCGGGGGAGCTGTTTTTT
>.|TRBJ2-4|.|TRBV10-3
CATQGPDKNIQYF
TGTGCCACTCAGGGGCCGGACAAAAACATTCAGTACTTC
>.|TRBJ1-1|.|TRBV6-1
CASSEWRAANTEAFF
TGTGCCAGCAGTGAATGGCGGGCGGCGAACACTGAAGCTTTCTTT
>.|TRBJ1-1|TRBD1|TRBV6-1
CASSETGGDYSNTEAFF
TGTGCCAGCAGTGAAACAGGGGGCGATTATTCGAACACTGAAGCTTTCTTT
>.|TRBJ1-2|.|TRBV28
CASSPLGGAGGYTF
TGTGCCAGCAGTCCCTTGGGAGGGGCCGGGGGCTACACCTTC
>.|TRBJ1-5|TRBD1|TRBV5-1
CASSLEGAGYQPQHF
TGCGCCAGCAGCTTGGAGGGGGCAGGGTACCAGCCCCAGCATTTT
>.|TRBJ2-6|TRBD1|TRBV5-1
CASSLVTGGVAGANVLTF
TGCGCCAGCAGCTTGGTTACAGGGGGCGTGGCTGGGGCCAACGTCCTGACTTTC
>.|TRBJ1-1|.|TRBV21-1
CASRIKVATLRTEAFF
TGTGCCAGCAGGATTAAGGTAGCTACACTTCGCACTGAAGCTTTCTTT
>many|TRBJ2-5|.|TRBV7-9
CASSLAGAEGTQYF
TGTGCCAGCAGCCTGGCAGGGGCTGAAGGGACCCAGTACTTC
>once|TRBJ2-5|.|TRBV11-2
CASTPSGEETQYF
TGTGCCAGCACCCCCTCGGGGGAAGAGACCCAGTACTTC
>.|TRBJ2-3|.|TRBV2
CASNRDTFTDTQYF
TGTGCCAGCAACCGGGACACTTTCACAGATACGCAGTATTTT
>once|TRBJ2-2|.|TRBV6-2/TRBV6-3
CASSRLNTGELFF
TGTGCCAGCAGCCGACTGAACACCGGGGAGCTGTTTTTT
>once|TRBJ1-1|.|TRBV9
CASSVGTVGGEAFF
TGTGCCAGCAGCGTAGGAACTGTTGGTGGTGAAGCTTTCTTT
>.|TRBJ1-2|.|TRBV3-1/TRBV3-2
CASSPDLNYGYTF
TGTGCCAGCAGCCCTGATCTAAACTATGGCTACACCTTC
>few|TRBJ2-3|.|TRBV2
CASSEARSSTDTQYF
TGTGCCAGCAGTGAAGCGCGAAGCTCCACAGATACGCAGTATTTT
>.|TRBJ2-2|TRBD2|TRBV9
CASSHSTSGSNTGELFF
TGTGCCAGCAGCCACAGCACTAGCGGGTCGAACACCGGGGAGCTGTTTTTT
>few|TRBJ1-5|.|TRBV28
CASRFRGYSNQPQHF
TGTGCCAGCAGATTCAGGGGTTATAGCAATCAGCCCCAGCATTTT
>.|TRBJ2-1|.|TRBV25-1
CASNGRDQLSYNEQFF
TGTGCCAGCAACGGGCGGGACCAACTAAGTTACAATGAGCAGTTCTTC
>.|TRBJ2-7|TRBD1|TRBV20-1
CSASLGQEPYEQYF
TGCAGTGCTAGTTTGGGACAGGAGCCCTACGAGCAGTACTTC
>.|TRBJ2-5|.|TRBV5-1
CASRDFEGETQYF
TGCGCCAGCAGGGACTTCGAAGGAGAGACCCAGTACTTC
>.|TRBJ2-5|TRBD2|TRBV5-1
CASSVAGGGETQYF
TGCGCCAGCAGCGTAGCGGGAGGAGGGGAGACCCAGTACTTC
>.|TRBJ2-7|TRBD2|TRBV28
CASSLSAGTSGDYEQYF
TGTGCCAGCAGTTTATCCGCAGGGACTAGCGGGGACTACGAGCAGTACTTC
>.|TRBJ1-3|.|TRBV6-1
CASSEDIGGHSGNTIYF
TGTGCCAGCAGTGAAGATATCGGGGGTCACTCTGGAAACACCATATATTTT
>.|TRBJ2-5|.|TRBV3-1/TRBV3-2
CASSQDRETQYF
TGTGCCAGCAGCCAAGATCGAGAGACCCAGTACTTC
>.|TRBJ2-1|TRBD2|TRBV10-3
CAISDGRGGLSSSYNEQFF
TGTGCCATCAGTGACGGGCGGGGGGGGCTCTCGAGCTCCTACAATGAGCAGTTCTTC
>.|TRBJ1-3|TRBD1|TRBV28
CASLGTGSNTIYF
TGTGCCAGCTTGGGGACAGGGAGCAACACCATATATTTT
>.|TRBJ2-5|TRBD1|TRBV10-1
CASSGTGVEGETQYF
TGCGCCAGCAGTGGAACAGGGGTCGAAGGAGAGACCCAGTACTTC
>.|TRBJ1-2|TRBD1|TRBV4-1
CASSQAIGQGDYGYTF
TGCGCCAGCAGCCAAGCAATCGGTCAGGGGGATTATGGCTACACCTTC
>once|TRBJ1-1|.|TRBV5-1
CASSLDPSTEAFF
TGCGCCAGCAGCTTGGACCCGAGCACTGAAGCTTTCTTT